Sequencing of this T cell receptor (beta chain) was carried out in a study of blood T cells in healthy people across ages. Through a sample-barcoded 5' primer and a J-beta primer mix, a second PCR was run for roughly 6 to 12 cycles. Using its own MiXCR run on the 5' RACE reads, TCRdb lists one record per CDR3 protein. The table records around 790,000 distinct CDR3 sequences, 44% of them present only once. CDR3 length: 12 amino acids. Germline CDR1 is SGHTA and CDR2 is FQGNSA. V was pared by 6 bases and J by 10 bases, with 5 bases of the junction left unmatched. The receptor's source is a man between 60 and 75 years old in good health. The sample was blood. The chain is built from TRBV7-2 and TRBJ1-1; 10 nucleotides align to TRBD1. CDR3 DNA: TGTGCCAGCAGTCACGGACAGGGGGGAGCTTTCTTT. The encoded protein is CASSHGQGGAFF.